A single sample is the source of the 26 T cell receptor beta chains below, sequenced in a study of T cells in tuberculosis. Thawed, overnight-rested PBMC were stained with GMM-loaded CD1B tetramer, viability dye and anti-CD3, then sorted. CD1B tetramers were loaded with Rhodococcus equi-derived C32 glucose monomycolate. The table came from immunoSEQ multiplex PCR; TCRdb's copy has only in-frame clones and leaves some out. The table has tens of thousands of clones, roughly 90% seen once. Sequenced sample: CD1b-GMM tetramer-negative cells sorted from PBMCs. These receptors were obtained from an adult woman with latent tuberculosis.

This rearrangement joins TRBV6-6 to TRBJ1-5; no reliable D call. The CDR3 runs 13 residues. Trimming cost V 5 bases and J 7 bases, with 12 bases left between them. Germline-derived CDR1 and CDR2 are MNHNY and SVGAGI (reference sequence). CDR3 in amino acids: CASSTVGGQPQHF. DNA of the CDR3: TGTGCCAGCAGTACCGTAGGAGGACAGCCCCAGCATTTT.

This sequence joins TRBV30 and TRBJ2-5; D not resolved. The ends were cut back, 0 bases at V and 5 bases at J, with 4 bases in the middle. Germline-derived CDR1 and CDR2 are GTSNPN and SVGIG (reference sequence). CDR3 length: 11 amino acids. Here the CDR3 reads CAWSVGETQYF. CDR3 DNA sequence: TGTGCCTGGAGTGTCGGGGAGACCCAGTACTTC.

The chain joins TRBV12-1 to TRBJ1-2; the table gives TRBD1 as D, unverified against the DNA. TRBV12-1 is assigned pseudogene status. CDR3 length: 13 residues. The CDR3 protein is CASSLQDNYGYTF. The CDR3, as DNA: TGTGCCAGCAGCTTACAGGACAACTATGGCTACACCTTC.

The V call is TRBV7-2, the J call TRBJ2-1; D is unresolved. CDR1 and CDR2 from the germline V gene are SGHTA and FQGNSA. CDR3 size: 17 residues. The V and J ends lost 3 bases and 3 bases respectively, with 18 bases between them. CDR3 region: CASSFTNLEPDYNEQFF. Written as DNA, the CDR3 is TGTGCCAGCAGCTTCACCAATTTGGAGCCTGACTACAATGAGCAGTTCTTC.

The chain carries TRBV5-6 and TRBJ1-1; no definite D call. The CDR3 extends over 14 amino acids. Trimming removed 0 bases at V and 5 bases at J, with 11 bases between. The germline V gene encodes CDR1 SGHDT and CDR2 YYEEEE. For the CDR3, the DNA is TGTGCCAGCAGCTTGGCATTACTAGGGACTGAAGCTTTCTTT. It translates to CASSLALLGTEAFF. The entire variable domain, with the rest obtained from reference TRBV5-6 and TRBJ1-1, is as follows: DAGVTQSPTHLIKTRGQQVTLRCSPKSGHDTVSWYQQALGQGPQFIFQYYEEEERQRGNFPDRFSGHQFPNYSSELNVNALLLGDSALYLCASSLALLGTEAFFGQGTRLTVV.

The J gene is TRBJ2-5, the V gene TRBV7-2; 8 bases align to TRBD1. Germline CDR1 and CDR2: SGHTA and FQGNSA. V lost 2 bases, J lost 5 bases, and 10 bases stayed unmatched. The CDR3 is 16 residues long. In nucleotides, the CDR3 is TGTGCCAGCAGCTTACTTTACCGGGACAGGTGGGAGACCCAGTACTTC. It encodes CASSLLYRDRWETQYF.

V and J are TRBV9 and TRBJ2-7; D is undetermined. CDR1 is SGDLS and CDR2 is YYNGEE in the germline V gene. The V end lost 1 base, the J end lost 0 bases, and 20 bases lay between the germline ends. The CDR3 runs 18 residues. As DNA, the CDR3 is TGTGCCAGCAGCGTACCTAAATTAAAAACCATAACCTCCTACGAGCAGTACTTC. Its protein is CASSVPKLKTITSYEQYF.

The chain joins TRBV19 to TRBJ2-7; D may be TRBD1 (5 bases). The ends were cut back, 6 bases at V and 4 bases at J, with 22 bases in the middle. The V gene's germline CDR1 is LNHDA and CDR2 SQIVND (reference sequence). The CDR3 is made up of 16 amino acids. CDR3 loop: CASSLTDRGTLYEQYF. The CDR3 coding sequence is TGTGCCAGTAGCCTGACAGACCGTGGCACATTGTACGAGCAGTACTTC.

The V call is TRBV5-8, the J call TRBJ2-5; a weak D match, TRBD2 (6 bases). CDR1 is SGHTS, CDR2 YDEGEE, per germline. The CDR3 is made up of 14 amino acids. The V and J ends lost 4 bases and 3 bases respectively, with 13 bases between them. The CDR3 is CASSRGSRKETQYF. Written as DNA, the CDR3 is TGTGCCAGCAGCCGGGGGAGTAGGAAAGAGACCCAGTACTTC.

The chain combines TRBV30 with TRBJ2-7, with D perhaps TRBD2 (5 bases). This CDR3 spans 13 amino acids. Trimming took 4 bases from V and 2 from J, leaving 12 bases between them. CDR1 GTSNPN and CDR2 SVGIG come from the germline V gene (reference sequence). In nucleotides, the CDR3 is TGTGCCTGGAAGGAGGTGTCTACCTACGAGCAGTACTTC. As protein: CAWKEVSTYEQYF.

The rearrangement uses TRBV6-6 and TRBJ1-1; perhaps TRBD1 as D (5 bases). Germline CDR1 and CDR2: MNHNY and SVGAGI (reference sequence). V lost 1 base, J lost 1 base, and 7 bases lay in between. This CDR3 is 14 amino acids long. The CDR3 bases are TGTGCCAGCAGTTACTGGGGGGAGAACACTGAAGCTTTCTTT. Its translation: CASSYWGENTEAFF.

The chain uses TRBV10-3 and TRBJ2-5; 8 bases match TRBD1. This CDR3 has 12 residues. Germline-derived CDR1 and CDR2 are ENHRY and SYGVKD. J lost 10 bases, V lost 10 bases, and 11 bases had no gene match. CDR3 DNA: TGTGCCAGCCGACAGGGGCCCAGAGACCAGTACTTC. This codes for CASRQGPRDQYF.

The count of this clone is one. V is TRBV27 and J is TRBJ1-2; 8 positions match TRBD1. The CDR3 consists of 16 residues. The germline gives CDR1 MNHEY, CDR2 SMNVEV (reference sequence). V lost 4 bases, J lost 8 bases, and 15 bases stayed unmatched. The CDR3 spells CASSSQGQGRYDGYTF. CDR3 bases: TGTGCCAGCAGTTCCCAAGGACAGGGCAGATATGACGGCTACACCTTC.

This clone came up once. The rearrangement joins TRBV10-3 to TRBJ1-4; no definite D call. Germline V gene lookup returns CDR1 ENHRY and CDR2 SYGVKD. The CDR3 spans 15 residues. V lost 4 bases, J lost 0 bases, and 9 bases lay in between. CDR3 nucleotides: TGTGCCATCAGTGCAACAGCCGCAACTAATGAAAAACTGTTTTTT. Protein product: CAISATAATNEKLFF.

This chain links TRBV1 with TRBJ2-7; the D segment call TRBD2 is taken from the table without a DNA check. TRBV1 is termed a pseudogene. The CDR3 is 17 residues long. The CDR3 bases are TGCACCAGCAGCCAAGAAGCACCGGGAAATGAGGGCTACGAGCAGTACTTC. This encodes CTSSQEAPGNEGYEQYF.

The V gene is TRBV9, the J gene TRBJ1-1, with 11 bases aligning to TRBD1. The ends lost 4 bases at V and 0 bases at J; junction bases unmatched: 5. CDR1 and CDR2 (germline): SGDLS, YYNGEE. The CDR3 is 16 amino acids. Written as DNA, the CDR3 is TGTGCCAGCAGCTCCGGGACAGGGGGACTGAACACTGAAGCTTTCTTT. It translates to CASSSGTGGLNTEAFF.

The chain uses TRBV4-2 and TRBJ2-1; possible D gene TRBD1, 5 bases. CDR3 length: 15 amino acids. Germline lookup yields CDR1 LGHNA and CDR2 YNFKEQ. V was trimmed by 0 bases and J by 7 bases, leaving 13 bases between them. As DNA, the CDR3 is TGTGCCAGCAGCCAAGATGGCCAGGGTGTAAATGAGCAGTTCTTC. It specifies CASSQDGQGVNEQFF.

The V gene is TRBV7-6, the J gene TRBJ2-3; tentative D call: TRBD2 (7 bases). Deletions cut 2 bases from V and 7 bases from J, with 19 bases between. The CDR3 is made up of 16 amino acids. Germline CDR1 reads SGHVS; CDR2 reads FNYEAQ. CDR3 residues: CASSLSPGGGMNTQYF. DNA of the CDR3: TGTGCCAGCAGCTTATCCCCTGGGGGGGGCATGAATACGCAGTATTTT.

CDR3 protein: CASSMSSSGNTIYF. CDR3 nucleotide sequence: TGTGCCAGTAGTATGTCCAGCTCTGGAAACACCATATATTTT. This rearrangement joins TRBV19 to TRBJ1-3; no clear D. The germline V gene has CDR1 LNHDA and CDR2 SQIVND (reference sequence). V gave up 3 bases and J gave up 0 bases, with 6 bases separating them. The CDR3 consists of 14 residues. Filled out from reference TRBV19 and TRBJ1-3, the complete variable domain reads DGGITQSPKYLFRKEGQNVTLSCEQNLNHDAMYWYRQDPGQGLRLIYYSQIVNDFQKGDIAEGYSVSREKKESFPLTVTSAQKNPTAFYLCASSMSSSGNTIYFGEGSWLTVV.

This clone was picked up one time. The chain recombines TRBV6-9 with TRBJ1-2, with 9 nucleotides matching TRBD1. The trim removed 1 base at V and 8 bases at J, leaving 23 bases unmatched. In germline, CDR1 is MNHGY, CDR2 SVAAGI. This CDR3 is 20 amino acids long. For the CDR3, the DNA is TGTGCCAGCAGTTATTTCACTCCCCCGGGACAGGGTGGGGTAGCGAAGGGCTACACCTTC. This translates into CASSYFTPPGQGGVAKGYTF.

V gene TRBV11-2 combines with J gene TRBJ1-3, with a tentative D call TRBD1 (5 bases). Per germline, CDR1 SGHAT and CDR2 FQNNGV. The CDR3 totals 17 residues. V dropped 3 bases and J dropped 0 bases, with 15 bases sitting between them. CDR3 coding DNA: TGTGCCAGCAGCTTTCCTGGGGCGGCCGCCTCTGGAAACACCATATATTTT. It yields the protein CASSFPGAAASGNTIYF. Using reference TRBV11-2 and TRBJ1-3 for the parts outside the CDR3, the full variable domain is EAGVAQSPRYKIIEKRQSVAFWCNPISGHATLYWYQQILGQGPKLLIQFQNNGVVDDSQLPKDRFSAERLKGVDSTLKIQPAKLEDSAVYLCASSFPGAAASGNTIYFGEGSWLTVV.

The V and J genes are TRBV30 and TRBJ1-4; no definite D call. Per the germline V gene, CDR1 is GTSNPN and CDR2 is SVGIG (reference sequence). V lost 3 bases and J lost 7, with 12 bases in between. CDR3 length: 13 residues. The CDR3 protein is CAWRVAPGEKLFF. For the CDR3, the DNA is TGTGCCTGGAGGGTGGCCCCGGGTGAAAAACTGTTTTTT.

The J gene is TRBJ2-3, the V gene TRBV6-1; D is possibly TRBD2 (6 bases). Germline CDR1 MNHNS, CDR2 SASEGT. The CDR3 runs 13 residues. V shed 3 bases and J shed 6 bases, with 10 bases lying between them. CDR3 residues: CASSDGGADTQYF. CDR3 coding DNA: TGTGCCAGCAGTGACGGAGGGGCCGATACGCAGTATTTT.

The gene calls are TRBV5-1 and TRBJ2-3; D gene unclear. This CDR3 comprises 14 residues. The V end was cut by 4 bases, the J end by 0 bases, with 9 bases between. The germline V gene has CDR1 SGHRS and CDR2 YFSETQ. The CDR3, as DNA: TGCGCCAGCAGCCCGGTGGGCAGCACAGATACGCAGTATTTT. This codes for CASSPVGSTDTQYF.

The chain carries TRBV7-9 and TRBJ1-2; D ambiguous. Trimming cost V 5 bases and J 5 bases, with 12 bases left between them. The V gene's germline CDR1 is SEHNR and CDR2 FQNEAQ (reference sequence). The CDR3 has 13 amino acids. In DNA form, the CDR3 reads TGTGCCAGCAGCCAAGCCGGCGGATATGGCTACACCTTC. Its translation: CASSQAGGYGYTF.

V gene TRBV18 combines with J gene TRBJ1-2, with TRBD1 matching over 7 bases. The CDR3 sequence is 14 residues long. J gave up 7 bases and V 2 bases, and 7 bases lay outside the gene matches. CDR1 is KGHSH, CDR2 LQKENI, per germline. The CDR3 bases are TGTGCCAGCTCACCAGAAGGGGGCTTCGGTGGCTACACCTTC. Translated: CASSPEGGFGGYTF.